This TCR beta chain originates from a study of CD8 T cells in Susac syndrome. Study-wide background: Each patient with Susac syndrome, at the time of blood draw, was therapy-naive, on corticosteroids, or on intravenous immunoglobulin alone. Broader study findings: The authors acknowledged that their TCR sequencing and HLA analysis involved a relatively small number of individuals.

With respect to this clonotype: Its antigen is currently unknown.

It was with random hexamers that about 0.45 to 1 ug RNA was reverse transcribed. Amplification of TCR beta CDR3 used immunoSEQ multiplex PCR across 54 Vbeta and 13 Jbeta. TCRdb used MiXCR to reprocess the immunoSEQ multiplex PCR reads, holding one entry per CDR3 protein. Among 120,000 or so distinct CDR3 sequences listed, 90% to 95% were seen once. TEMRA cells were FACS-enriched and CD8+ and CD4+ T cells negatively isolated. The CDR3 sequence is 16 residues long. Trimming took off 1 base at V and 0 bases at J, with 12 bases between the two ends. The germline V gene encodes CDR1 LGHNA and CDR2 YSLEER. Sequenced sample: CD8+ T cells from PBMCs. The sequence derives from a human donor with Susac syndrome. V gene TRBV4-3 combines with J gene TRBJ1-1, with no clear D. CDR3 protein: CASSQGGPPMNTEAFF. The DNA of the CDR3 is TGCGCCAGCAGCCAAGGAGGGCCCCCGATGAACACTGAAGCTTTCTTT.